These 14 T cell receptor beta chains were sequenced from one sample in a study of blood T cell repertoires in COVID-19. Repertoires were generated with immunoSEQ multiplex PCR, while TCRdb's copy carries only in-frame clones and drops some. The table lists about 120,000 clones, 70% to 90% of them singletons. The sequenced sample was peripheral blood. The receptors were sampled from a middle-aged man with acute or convalescent COVID-19.

The chain carries TRBV5-1 and TRBJ2-5; 9 bases line up with TRBD1. Germline V gene sequence: CDR1 SGHRS, CDR2 YFSETQ. The CDR3 runs 16 residues. The V and J ends lost 4 bases and 5 bases, in that order; junction bases with no gene match: 12. CDR3: CASSLRSGTGRETQYF. CDR3 coding DNA: TGCGCCAGCAGCCTTCGATCCGGGACAGGGAGGGAGACCCAGTACTTC.

The CDR3, as DNA: TGCAGCGTTGACAGGGGGACTCAGGGCTACACCTTC. Its protein product is CSVDRGTQGYTF. This rearrangement joins TRBV29-1 to TRBJ1-2; 7 nucleotides line up with TRBD1. This CDR3 is 12 amino acids long. Germline V lookup: CDR1 SQVTM, CDR2 ANQGSEA. With V trimmed by 3 bases and J by 8 bases, 6 bases remained unmatched.

The V call is TRBV7-9, the J call TRBJ2-7; TRBD1 matches 7 bases. Losses at the gene ends were 1 base for V and 3 bases for J; bases not matched to a gene: 9. The CDR3 runs to 16 residues. Germline V gives CDR1 SEHNR, CDR2 FQNEAQ (reference sequence). The CDR3 DNA follows: TGTGCCAGCAGCTTAGGACAGGGCAGGGTTGACTACGAGCAGTACTTC. Amino acids: CASSLGQGRVDYEQYF.

This sequence joins TRBV21-1 and TRBJ1-1; whether TRBD1, the table's D call, matches the DNA was not checked. TRBV21-1 is a pseudogene segment. The CDR3 is 15 residues long. CDR3 residues: CASSKWKVEDREAFF. CDR3 nucleotides: TGTGCCAGCAGCAAATGGAAAGTTGAAGACAGGGAAGCTTTCTTT.

This chain links TRBV19 with TRBJ1-2; 9 bases map to TRBD1. CDR1 and CDR2 (germline): LNHDA, SQIVND (reference sequence). The CDR3 extends over 13 amino acids. The trim removed 2 bases at V and 8 bases at J, leaving 3 bases unmatched. The CDR3 sequence is CASSIRTGVGYTF. DNA of the CDR3: TGTGCCAGTAGTATAAGGACAGGGGTCGGCTACACCTTC.

This clone was counted a single time. The chain uses TRBV2 and TRBJ1-2; 10 nucleotides match TRBD1. The germline V gene encodes CDR1 SNHLY and CDR2 FYNNEI. CDR3 size: 13 residues. V was pared by 5 bases and J by 8 bases, with 5 bases of the junction left unmatched. For the CDR3, the DNA is TGTGCCAGCAGTCGACAGGGGGCAAGCGGCTACACCTTC. Translation gives CASSRQGASGYTF.

CDR3 sequence: CASSNHGQGAINYGYTF. DNA for the CDR3: TGTGCCAGCAGCAACCATGGACAGGGGGCGATCAACTATGGCTACACCTTC. This chain joins TRBV27 and TRBJ1-2; 11 nucleotides line up with TRBD1. This CDR3 comprises 17 residues. V lost 6 bases and J lost 2; bases outside the gene matches: 11. CDR1 and CDR2 (germline): MNHEY, SMNVEV (reference sequence).

The chain employs TRBV24-1 and TRBJ2-7, with 8 nucleotides matching TRBD1. The CDR3 contains 18 residues. Germline CDR1 KGHDR, CDR2 SFDVKD. V lost 1 base and J lost 4; bases outside the gene matches: 14. The CDR3 loop is CATSDLRQGALILYEQYF. DNA for the CDR3: TGTGCCACCAGTGATTTAAGGCAGGGGGCGCTTATTTTGTACGAGCAGTACTTC.

The V and J genes are TRBV2 and TRBJ1-3, with D perhaps matching TRBD1 (5 bases). The CDR3 length is 15 residues. V was cut by 6 bases and J by 0 bases, with 12 bases left in between. Per the germline V gene, CDR1 is SNHLY and CDR2 is FYNNEI. The chain's CDR3 is CASRADTGSGNTIYF. The DNA for the CDR3 is TGTGCCAGCAGGGCGGACACCGGCTCTGGAAACACCATATATTTT.

This clone has a single count. The chain combines TRBV6-6 with TRBJ1-1, with a tentative D call TRBD1 (6 bases). The CDR3 has 14 residues. Trimming left V 5 bases short and J 5 bases short, with 15 bases between. The germline V gene has CDR1 MNHNY and CDR2 SVGAGI (reference sequence). The CDR3 DNA sequence: TGTGCCAGCAGTAGTGGGGGCATGGGAACTGAAGCTTTCTTT. It codes for CASSSGGMGTEAFF.

The CDR3 DNA reads TGTGCCAGCAAGGACAAACGGTACACTGAAGCTTTCTTT. Amino acids: CASKDKRYTEAFF. The rearrangement joins TRBV12-3 or TRBV12-4 to TRBJ1-1, with D possibly being TRBD1 (5 bases). This CDR3 has 13 residues. Between the trimmed V and J ends, which lost 7 bases and 3 bases, there was a span of 12 bases.

V is TRBV4-2 and J is TRBJ1-2; weak D call: TRBD1 (6 bases). The V end was cut by 4 bases, the J end by 4 bases, with 13 bases between. The germline CDR1 and CDR2 sequences are LGHNA and YNFKEQ. The CDR3 is 14 residues long. The CDR3 sequence is CASSLFTGPYGYTF. Written as DNA, the CDR3 is TGTGCCAGCAGCCTTTTCACAGGGCCCTATGGCTACACCTTC.

This rearrangement joins TRBV24-1 to TRBJ2-3; a possible D gene is TRBD2 (6 bases). V was clipped by 4 bases and J by 0 bases, with 16 bases between them. The germline CDR1 and CDR2 sequences are KGHDR and SFDVKD. This CDR3 has 17 amino acids. The CDR3 bases are TGTGCCACCAGTGACTCGACTAGGCCTTCTAGCACAGATACGCAGTATTTT. This sequence encodes CATSDSTRPSSTDTQYF.

V and J are TRBV15 and TRBJ2-1; D unclear. V was shortened by 2 bases and J by 8 bases, with 7 bases between the two germline ends. CDR1 and CDR2 (germline): LNHNV, YYDKDF (reference sequence). This CDR3 contains 12 residues. The CDR3 is CATSRPFDEQFF. For the CDR3, the DNA is TGTGCCACCAGCAGACCCTTCGATGAGCAGTTCTTC. The variable domain in full, with the rest retrieved from reference TRBV15 and TRBJ2-1, is DAMVIQNPRYQVTQFGKPVTLSCSQTLNHNVMYWYQQKSSQAPKLLFHYYDKDFNNEADTPDNFQSRRPNTSFCFLDIRSPGLGDTAMYLCATSRPFDEQFFGPGTRLTVL.